This TCR beta chain was sequenced for a study of shared T cell receptors in the human thymus. The table came from immunoSEQ multiplex PCR; TCRdb's copy has only in-frame clones and leaves some out. The sample lists fewer than 700,000 clones, around 87% occurring once. V shed 0 bases and J 3 bases; nucleotides not matched to a gene: 7. This CDR3 is built from 18 residues. Germline V gene lookup returns CDR1 LNHDA and CDR2 SQIVND (reference sequence). These same data were also listed under a study on human thymus T cells. That publication notes: Donor material was obtained from healthy Finnish infants undergoing corrective surgery for congenital heart defects. Corrective heart surgery yielded the resections from which the thymus tissue came. Across thymic and blood repertoires, the usage of V and J genes appeared to be biased. What related research reported was that thymic repertoires overlapped highly among unrelated individuals.

The clonotype was recovered from a boy under three years old with a congenital heart defect. The material sequenced was thymocytes. The J gene is TRBJ2-3, the V gene TRBV19; TRBD2 aligns across 12 bases. This CDR3 reads CASSIERLAGERTDTQYF. CDR3 DNA: TGTGCCAGTAGTATAGAAAGACTAGCGGGAGAGCGGACAGATACGCAGTATTTT.